One T cell receptor beta chain is described in this entry. Controls had myeloablative marrow grafts with methotrexate and calcineurin inhibitor, sampled at 1 year. These data come from a study of T cells after posttransplantation cyclophosphamide. TCRdb's table, derived via immunoSEQ multiplex PCR, lists solely in-frame clones and lacks some. The data show roughly 21,000 clones, approximately 92% seen once. This TCR derives from a female patient aged 30 to 45 who received an allogeneic stem cell transplant from an unrelated donor, was CMV-positive, and had acute and chronic GVHD. Part of the T cells may come from the graft donor. The source material was PBMCs, sampled roughly 49 weeks after allogeneic stem cell transplant with calcineurin inhibitor and methotrexate.

Here the CDR3 DNA reads TGTGCCAGCAGCGCCATGCGAGCGGGAAAAAACATTCAGTACTTC. Translating it yields CASSAMRAGKNIQYF. The chain employs TRBV11-2 and TRBJ2-4; 7 nucleotides match TRBD2. The CDR3 is 15 amino acids. V shed 5 bases, J shed 4 bases, and the junction held 8 bases outside the gene matches. Germline CDR1 is SGHAT and CDR2 is FQNNGV.